The T cell receptor (beta chain) described here comes from a study of read filtering for tumor transcriptome and immune sequencing. This clonotype was counted many times. V was pared by 0 bases and J by 5 bases, with 6 bases of the junction left unmatched. The CDR3 loop spans 15 amino acids. Germline assignment: CDR1 LGHNT and CDR2 FRNRAP. This library used roughly 0.4 ug RNA and molecular barcoded adaptors spanning alpha/delta and beta/gamma chains. TCRdb redid the calling of the reads with MiXCR, one entry per CDR3 protein. The sample consists of more than 100,000 distinct CDR3 sequences, about 12% of them appearing once.

This chain connects TRBV12-5 to TRBJ1-1, with 7 positions matching TRBD1. The receptor comes from a donor aged 40 or older with multiple myeloma. Sequences were obtained from a population of CD138-negative cells sorted from bone marrow. The chain's CDR3 is CASGLVLDRETEAFF. As DNA, the CDR3 is TGTGCTAGTGGTTTGGTACTAGACAGGGAAACTGAAGCTTTCTTT.